This TCR beta chain emerged from a study of spatial heterogeneity in lung cancer. Turning to the study itself: There were roughly 72 donors, all of them untreated patients with early-stage non-small cell lung cancer. For the average unique TCR and UMI combination, more than nine occurrences appeared in raw reads.

TCRdb recomputed calls from the 5' RACE reads with MiXCR, one row per CDR3 protein. The sample has tens of thousands of distinct CDR3 sequences; roughly 7% are singletons. The time point here: blood at routine non-recurrence follow-up after resection. No cell sorting; template was whole RNA from tumor, lung tissue or PBMC. The V gene end was trimmed by 5 bases and the J gene end by 3 bases; junction bases not matched to a gene: 1. From germline, CDR1 is MNHEY and CDR2 SMNVEV (reference sequence). This CDR3 spans 14 amino acids. This clonotype was detected only a few times. The target antigen is unknown. Study results and limitations: Relative to follow-up, resection was when ubiquitous expanded tumor TCRs appeared more in blood.

The sequence was collected from a female donor with early-stage non-small cell lung cancer. The V call is TRBV27, the J call TRBJ2-2; 9 bases agree with TRBD1. This sample comprised PBMCs, obtained at follow-up. The CDR3 DNA reads TGTGCCAGCAGTCGGGACAGGGACACCGGGGAGCTGTTTTTT. This sequence encodes CASSRDRDTGELFF.